This TCR beta chain was recorded in a study of PD-L1 blockade in urothelial cancer. Across the whole study: Earlier, patients had received 0 to 3 chemotherapy regimens. Blood was tested 3 weeks (second dose) and 6 weeks into treatment.

Assay used: immunoSEQ multiplex PCR; TCRdb lists only in-frame clones, some missing. The sample has approximately 34,000 clones; approximately 80% are singletons. Locally advanced or metastatic urothelial carcinoma was present in patients. Germline values: CDR1 SGHDN, CDR2 FVKESK. CDR3 length: 14 amino acids. With 1 base removed from V and 4 bases from J, the gap between germline ends came to 8 bases. Specimen: PBMCs, collected around atezolizumab (anti-PD-L1) treatment. The V call is TRBV14, the J call TRBJ1-5; D unresolved. This TCR was recovered from a man in his 60s with urothelial cancer. The CDR3 is CASSQVGRNQPQHF. CDR3 DNA sequence: TGTGCCAGCAGCCAAGTTGGCCGAAATCAGCCCCAGCATTTT. The full variable domain, rest sourced from reference TRBV14 and TRBJ1-5, is EAGVTQFPSHSVIEKGQTVTLRCDPISGHDNLYWYRRVMGKEIKFLLHFVKESKQDESGMPNNRFLAERTGGTYSTLKVQPAELEDSGVYFCASSQVGRNQPQHFGDGTRLSIL.